The rows below give T cell receptor beta chains drawn from one sample of a study of cytomegalovirus exposure and HLA in healthy donors. Sequencing used immunoSEQ multiplex PCR; TCRdb keeps in-frame clones, though not all of them. The repertoire holds approximately 180,000 clones, around 80% seen once, with roughly 1.4% in the top ten. The sequencing input was PBMCs. Every receptor here comes from a woman aged 25 to 39 in good health and CMV-seropositive. The CDR3 runs from the conserved cysteine through the conserved F or W. The D gene is left open where the match is weak. Clone size, where shown, is once, few, many, or a class for clones that have expanded.

clone size	J gene	D gene	V gene	CDR3 DNA	CDR3 protein
.	TRBJ2-1	.	TRBV10-2	TGCGCCAGCAGTGATGGCGGGCTAGCGTCGAATGAGCAGTTCTTC	CASSDGGLASNEQFF
.	TRBJ2-4	TRBD2	TRBV27	TGTGCCAGCAGTTTAGGGGGACTAGCGGGAAGCATTCAGTACTTC	CASSLGGLAGSIQYF
.	TRBJ1-5	.	TRBV30	TGTGCCTGGGGGCGGGGAGACAATCAGCCCCAGCATTTT	CAWGRGDNQPQHF
.	TRBJ2-3	TRBD2	TRBV4-3	TGCGCCAGCAGCCAACTGGGACTAGCGGGAGCAGATACGCAGTATTTT	CASSQLGLAGADTQYF
.	TRBJ2-7	.	TRBV7-2	TGTGCCAGCAGCTTAGTAATCCTCTACGAGCAGTACTTC	CASSLVILYEQYF
once	TRBJ2-3	.	TRBV11-1	TGTGCCAGCAGCTTTTACTCTACAGATACGCAGTATTTT	CASSFYSTDTQYF
.	TRBJ2-7	TRBD2	TRBV4-2	TGTGCCAGCAGCCCCAGCGGGAGTAGGTACGAGCAGTACTTC	CASSPSGSRYEQYF
.	TRBJ2-1	TRBD2	TRBV11-3	TGTGCCAGCGGGACTCGGGGACTAGAATTCCACAATGAGCAGTTCTTC	CASGTRGLEFHNEQFF
.	TRBJ2-7	.	TRBV2	TGTGCCAGCAGTGACCAGGGAAGGCTCGAGCAGTACTTC	CASSDQGRLEQYF
few	TRBJ2-3	TRBD1	TRBV2	TGTGCCAGCAGTGGCCACAGGGGACCAAAAGTACCCACAGATACGCAGTATTTT	CASSGHRGPKVPTDTQYF
.	TRBJ2-1	.	TRBV7-2	TGTGCCAGCAGCTTAGGTGCGGACTCCCTAGAGCAGTTCTTC	CASSLGADSLEQFF
once	TRBJ2-1	.	TRBV28	TGTGCCAGCACCACGGGGGGCAACAATAATGAGCAGTTCTTC	CASTTGGNNNEQFF
.	TRBJ2-3	.	TRBV9	TGTGCCAGCAGCGTGGGGCCGGGAGTACCAGATACGCAGTATTTT	CASSVGPGVPDTQYF
.	TRBJ1-1	.	TRBV10-3	TGTGCCATCAGTGAAACAGGGAACCCGGACACTGAAGCTTTCTTT	CAISETGNPDTEAFF
.	TRBJ1-4	.	TRBV5-5	TGTGCCAGCAGCTGGAGGGCGGGGGGAAGCGAAAAACTGTTTTTT	CASSWRAGGSEKLFF
.	TRBJ2-5	.	TRBV4-1	TGCGCCAGCAGCCAAGATAAGGTTGAGGGTGGGCAAGAGACCCAGTACTTC	CASSQDKVEGGQETQYF
.	TRBJ2-7	TRBD2	TRBV27	TGTGCCAGCAGTTCGGCCGGGACTAGTTACCACGAGCAGTACTTC	CASSSAGTSYHEQYF
.	TRBJ1-4	TRBD1	TRBV9	TGTGCCAGCAGCGTAGCGACAGGGGGTAATGAAAAACTGTTTTTT	CASSVATGGNEKLFF
.	TRBJ1-5	.	TRBV19	TGTGCCAGTAGTACGCTTCAGGGGCAAACCAATCAGCCCCAGCATTTT	CASSTLQGQTNQPQHF
.	TRBJ1-3	TRBD1	TRBV7-2	TGTGCCAGCAGCCAATGGTCTCTGGGGACAGGCAACTCTGGAAACACCATATATTTT	CASSQWSLGTGNSGNTIYF
few	TRBJ1-1	.	TRBV11-2	TGTGCCAGCAGCTTATTTTCACGGGGGAACACTGAAGCTTTCTTT	CASSLFSRGNTEAFF
few	TRBJ2-2	.	TRBV19	TGTGCCAGTGAACGGTTTGGAGGCACCGGGGAGCTGTTTTTT	CASERFGGTGELFF
.	TRBJ2-5	TRBD2	TRBV28	TGTGCCAGCAGTTTACTTCTCGGGACTAGCGGGAGGAGGTTGGAGACCCAGTACTTC	CASSLLLGTSGRRLETQYF
.	TRBJ1-2	TRBD1	TRBV5-1	TGCGCCAGCAGCCCCGGACAGGTCCCTAACTATGGCTACACCTTC	CASSPGQVPNYGYTF
once	TRBJ1-5	.	TRBV19	TGTGCCAGTAGTATATTGGGGGGGCAGGGTAATCAGCCCCAGCATTTT	CASSILGGQGNQPQHF
.	TRBJ2-2	.	TRBV6-6	TGTGCCAGCAGTGTGGCGCGGGGCGGCACCGGGGAGCTGTTTTTT	CASSVARGGTGELFF
.	TRBJ1-1	.	TRBV5-1	TGCGCCAGCAGGGCAACCAACCCAGTCCCCGATACTGAAGCTTTCTTT	CASRATNPVPDTEAFF
.	TRBJ2-7	TRBD2	TRBV11-3	TGTGCCAGCAGCGCCGCTGGGCGGGGGAGCTCCTACGAGCAGTACTTC	CASSAAGRGSSYEQYF
.	TRBJ1-1	TRBD1	TRBV5-1	TGCGCCAGCAGCTTGGGGGCCAGGGGGGACACTGAAGCTTTCTTT	CASSLGARGDTEAFF
.	TRBJ2-7	.	TRBV5-1	TGCGCCAGCAACCCGGGCGGTGAGGGTTACGAGCAGTACTTC	CASNPGGEGYEQYF
.	TRBJ1-5	.	TRBV7-8	TGTGCCAGCAGCTTCGGAACAGGGAACAATCAGCCCCAGCATTTT	CASSFGTGNNQPQHF
.	TRBJ2-7	.	TRBV6-5	TGTGCCAGCAGTTACCCCTCCGGAGGGGTTGGGGAGCAGTACTTC	CASSYPSGGVGEQYF
.	TRBJ2-2	.	TRBV5-1	TGCGCCAGCAGCTTGGCCAGGGCCGAGACCGGGGAGCTGTTTTTT	CASSLARAETGELFF
.	TRBJ2-4	.	TRBV19	TGTGCCAGTAGTCCCCCGCCCCCTAGAAACATTCAGTACTTC	CASSPPPPRNIQYF
.	TRBJ2-7	TRBD2	TRBV7-2	TGTGCCAGCAGCTTAGCCCCTGCGGGAGGTCCCTACGAGCAGTACTTC	CASSLAPAGGPYEQYF
.	TRBJ2-2	TRBD2	TRBV10-3	TGTGCCATCAGTGGCGGGACTAGCGGTAACACCGGGGAGCTGTTTTTT	CAISGGTSGNTGELFF
few	TRBJ2-5	TRBD2	TRBV5-1	TGCGCCAGCAGCTTGGAGGGACTAGAGAGAGAGACCCAGTACTTC	CASSLEGLERETQYF
.	TRBJ1-1	.	TRBV28	TGTGCCAGCAGTCCCCCGGGACACTGGAACACTGAAGCTTTCTTT	CASSPPGHWNTEAFF
few	TRBJ2-3	.	TRBV2	TGTGCCAGCAGCATAGCGGATACGCAGTATTTT	CASSIADTQYF
.	TRBJ1-4	.	TRBV7-9	TGTGCCAGCAGCTCCTCAACCTCCAGGGATTCGGGTGAAAAACTGTTTTTT	CASSSSTSRDSGEKLFF
.	TRBJ2-7	TRBD2	TRBV11-1	TGTGCCAGCAGCGGGGGGGTGGGATCCTCTACGAGGGAGCAGTACTTC	CASSGGVGSSTREQYF
.	TRBJ1-5	TRBD1	TRBV4-1	TGCGCCAGCAGCCAGGGACAGGGGAGCAATCAGCCCCAGCATTTT	CASSQGQGSNQPQHF
.	TRBJ2-1	TRBD1	TRBV6-1	TGTGCCAGCAGTCCCGGGACAGGGATTGGCAATGAGCAGTTCTTC	CASSPGTGIGNEQFF
.	TRBJ2-7	.	TRBV6-5	TGTGCCAGCAGTTACGGGCAGGTTAACATCTACGAGCAGTACTTC	CASSYGQVNIYEQYF